These T cell receptor beta chains were read from a single sample in a study of blood T cell repertoires in COVID-19. The table came from immunoSEQ multiplex PCR; TCRdb's copy has only in-frame clones and leaves some out. The table shows fewer than 200,000 clones, with roughly four fifths occurring only once. The sample consisted of peripheral blood. All receptors derive from an elderly woman with COVID-19, enrolled during active disease. Both conserved end residues are part of each CDR3. A D gene is named only where the DNA matches it firmly. Clone size, where shown, is once, few, many, or a class for clones that have expanded.

D gene | CDR3 length | J gene | V gene | clone size | CDR3 DNA | CDR3 protein
TRBD1 | 14 | TRBJ1-6 | TRBV10-3 | few | TGTGCCATCAGTGGGGACAGGGATAATTCACCCCTCCACTTT | CAISGDRDNSPLHF
. | 14 | TRBJ2-7 | TRBV5-1 | . | TGCGCCAGCAGCTTGGGACAACCCTCCTACGAGCAGTACTTC | CASSLGQPSYEQYF
TRBD2 | 15 | TRBJ2-7 | TRBV28 | . | TGTGCCAGCAGTCACCCGGGACTAGCGTTTTACGAGCAGTACTTC | CASSHPGLAFYEQYF
. | 17 | TRBJ2-6 | TRBV7-6 | . | TGTGCCAGCAGCCCTGACATGGGGCTCTCTGGGGCCAACGTCCTGACTTTC | CASSPDMGLSGANVLTF
TRBD2 | 15 | TRBJ2-1 | TRBV7-3 | . | TGTGCCAGCAGCTTAAAACTAGCGCCTTACAATGAGCAGTTCTTC | CASSLKLAPYNEQFF
TRBD1 | 15 | TRBJ2-7 | TRBV5-1 | once | TGCGCCAGCAGCCGTCCGGGACAGGGGCCCTACGAGCAGTACTTC | CASSRPGQGPYEQYF
. | 13 | TRBJ1-6 | TRBV28 | once | TGTGCCAGCAGGGGGACATATAATTCACCCCTCCACTTT | CASRGTYNSPLHF
. | 16 | TRBJ2-1 | TRBV6-5 | . | TGTGCCAGCAGTTACAGTGGGGGGAGCTCCTACAATGAGCAGTTCTTC | CASSYSGGSSYNEQFF
TRBD1 | 15 | TRBJ2-2 | TRBV5-4 | . | TGTGCCAGCAGCCTAGGGACAGGGGGGACCGGGGAGCTGTTTTTT | CASSLGTGGTGELFF
TRBD2 | 15 | TRBJ2-7 | TRBV3-1/TRBV3-2 | few | TGTGCCAGCAGCCAAGCGGGACTAGCGGGCTACGAGCAGTACTTC | CASSQAGLAGYEQYF
TRBD1 | 15 | TRBJ2-2 | TRBV5-1 | once | TGCGCCAGCAGCTCACCGGGACAGGGGACCGGGGAGCTGTTTTTT | CASSSPGQGTGELFF
. | 17 | TRBJ1-5 | TRBV28 | . | TGTGCCAGCAGCAAAGGAAGGGGATTAGACAGCAATCAGCCCCAGCATTTT | CASSKGRGLDSNQPQHF
TRBD2 | 17 | TRBJ2-3 | TRBV7-2 | . | TGTGCCAGCAGCTTAGGTGGCGGGGGACCTAGCACAGATACGCAGTATTTT | CASSLGGGGPSTDTQYF
. | 16 | TRBJ1-3 | TRBV4-3 | . | TGCGCCAGCAGCCAAGATCTCCCCGGGGTAGGAAACACCATATATTTT | CASSQDLPGVGNTIYF
. | 19 | TRBJ2-2 | TRBV27 | . | TGTGCCAGCAGTTTACGTCCTAAGGTCAGATTTGAGGACACCGGGGAGCTGTTTTTT | CASSLRPKVRFEDTGELFF
. | 13 | TRBJ1-6 | TRBV7-3 | . | TGTGCCAGCAGCCACCTAGTAAATTCACCCCTCCACTTT | CASSHLVNSPLHF
TRBD2 | 15 | TRBJ2-5 | TRBV7-2 | . | TGTGCCAGCAGCCGGACTAGCGGGTACCAAGAGACCCAGTACTTC | CASSRTSGYQETQYF
TRBD1 | 14 | TRBJ2-2 | TRBV2 | once | TGTGCCAGCAGTGGATTGACAGGGGCCGGGGAGCTGTTTTTT | CASSGLTGAGELFF
. | 14 | TRBJ2-5 | TRBV7-2 | . | TGTGCCAGCAGCGAACAGGGTATCCAAGAGACCCAGTACTTC | CASSEQGIQETQYF
TRBD2 | 18 | TRBJ2-3 | TRBV15 | . | TGTGCCACCAGCAGAGGCCGAGGTTCTAGCGGGTCCACAGATACGCAGTATTTT | CATSRGRGSSGSTDTQYF
. | 13 | TRBJ2-3 | TRBV5-1 | . | TGCGCCAGCAGCCCCGGAGGGGCAGATACGCAGTATTTT | CASSPGGADTQYF
TRBD1 | 14 | TRBJ1-1 | TRBV27 | . | TGTGCCAGCAGGGACAGGGGAATAAACACTGAAGCTTTCTTT | CASRDRGINTEAFF
. | 12 | TRBJ2-2 | TRBV12-3/TRBV12-4 | . | TGTGCCAGCAGTAAATCAGGGGTGGGGCTGTTTTTT | CASSKSGVGLFF
TRBD2 | 19 | TRBJ2-1 | TRBV5-1 | . | TGCGCCAGCAGCTTGGCCCCCTTAGGCGGGAGCCCTTCCTACAATGAGCAGTTCTTC | CASSLAPLGGSPSYNEQFF
. | 15 | TRBJ1-6 | TRBV9 | few | TGTGCCAGCAGCCCCCCAGGCTCCTATAATTCACCCCTCCACTTT | CASSPPGSYNSPLHF
. | 15 | TRBJ2-3 | TRBV7-2 | once | TGTGCCAGCAGCTTAGTAGCGAAAGACACAGATACGCAGTATTTT | CASSLVAKDTDTQYF
. | 13 | TRBJ2-5 | TRBV13 | . | TGTGCCAGCAGCTTAGAGCGGGTGGAGACCCAGTACTTC | CASSLERVETQYF
. | 15 | TRBJ2-3 | TRBV10-2 | . | TGCGCCAGCAGTGATCCGGGAAAGCTCGGCGATACGCAGTATTTT | CASSDPGKLGDTQYF
TRBD1 | 15 | TRBJ1-1 | TRBV19 | . | TGTGCCAGTAACCCGAGGCCAGGGGGGATGACTGAAGCTTTCTTT | CASNPRPGGMTEAFF
TRBD1 | 15 | TRBJ2-5 | TRBV19 | . | TGTGCCAGTAGTACCCCCAGAGGGGGCGGCGAGACCCAGTACTTC | CASSTPRGGGETQYF
. | 14 | TRBJ1-6 | TRBV19 | . | TGTGCCAGTAGTATAGCGACAGTTTCTTCACCCCTCCACTTT | CASSIATVSSPLHF
. | 15 | TRBJ2-3 | TRBV5-6 | . | TGTGCCAGCAGCCCCTCCGGGTTCTGGGCAGATACGCAGTATTTT | CASSPSGFWADTQYF
. | 16 | TRBJ1-2 | TRBV9 | . | TGTGCCAGCAGTACGGGACACCGGGGGGCTAACTATGGCTACACCTTC | CASSTGHRGANYGYTF
. | 12 | TRBJ1-1 | TRBV6-6 | . | TGTGCCTCCCGGGGGGGGCTGGCTGAAGCTTTCTTT | CASRGGLAEAFF
. | 17 | TRBJ2-1 | TRBV18 | . | TGTGCCAGCTCACCACCGAATCCTCACAAGTCCTACAATGAGCAGTTCTTC | CASSPPNPHKSYNEQFF
TRBD1 | 13 | TRBJ1-2 | TRBV18 | . | TGTGCCAGCTCACCAATAGACAGGGGGGGCTACACCTTC | CASSPIDRGGYTF
. | 17 | TRBJ1-3 | TRBV24-1 | . | TGTGCCACCAGTGATTCCCGGGCTGGGACATCTGGAAACACCATATATTTT | CATSDSRAGTSGNTIYF